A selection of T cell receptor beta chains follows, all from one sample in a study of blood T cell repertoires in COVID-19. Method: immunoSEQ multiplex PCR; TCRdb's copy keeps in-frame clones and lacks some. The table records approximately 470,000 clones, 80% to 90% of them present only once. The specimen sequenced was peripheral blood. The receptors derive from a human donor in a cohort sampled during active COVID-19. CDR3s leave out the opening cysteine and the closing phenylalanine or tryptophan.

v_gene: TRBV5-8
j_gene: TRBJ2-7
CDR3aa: ASSPGTVSYEQY

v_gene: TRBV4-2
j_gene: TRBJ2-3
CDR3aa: ASSETSGRGRGFSQY

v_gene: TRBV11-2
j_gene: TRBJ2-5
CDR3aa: ASSLDIVQETQY

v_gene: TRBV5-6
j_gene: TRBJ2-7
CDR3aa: ASSLGGKAYEQY

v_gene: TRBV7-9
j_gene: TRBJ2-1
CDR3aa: ASSTYLRGNNEQF

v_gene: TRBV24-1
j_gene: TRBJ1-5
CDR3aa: ATSEGGQGIQPQH

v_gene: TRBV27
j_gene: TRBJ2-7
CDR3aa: ASSFNSAAASEQY

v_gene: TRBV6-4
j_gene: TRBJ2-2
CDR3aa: ASRGLAGAPTGELF

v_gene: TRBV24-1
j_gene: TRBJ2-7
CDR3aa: ATMGGQGQGVDEQY

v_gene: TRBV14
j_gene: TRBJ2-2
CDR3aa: ASSQDLSARRTGELF

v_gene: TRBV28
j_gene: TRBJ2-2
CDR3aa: ASTMTGQYTGELF

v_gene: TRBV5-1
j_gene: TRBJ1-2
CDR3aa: ASSPQGAANYGYT

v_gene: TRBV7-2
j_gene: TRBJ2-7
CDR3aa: ASSSQRGVAYEQY

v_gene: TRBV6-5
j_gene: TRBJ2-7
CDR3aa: ASIPSGPSYEQY

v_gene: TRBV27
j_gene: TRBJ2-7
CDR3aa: ASSPWTGTYEQY

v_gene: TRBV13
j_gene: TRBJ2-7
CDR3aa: ASSSTGRWPQY

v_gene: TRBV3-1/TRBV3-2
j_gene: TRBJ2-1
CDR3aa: ASRPNSGRGYNEQF

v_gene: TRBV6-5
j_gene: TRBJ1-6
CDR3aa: ASGGMDNSPLH

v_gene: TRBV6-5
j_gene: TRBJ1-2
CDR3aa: ASSSSLGTEYYGYT

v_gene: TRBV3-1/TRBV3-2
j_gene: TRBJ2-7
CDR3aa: ASSQLKGEQY

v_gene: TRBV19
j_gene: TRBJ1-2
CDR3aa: ASSMLRTGENYGYT

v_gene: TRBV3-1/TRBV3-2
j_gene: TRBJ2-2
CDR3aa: ASSQLEGSDGELF

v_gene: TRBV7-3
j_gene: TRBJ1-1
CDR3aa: ASSPGGVAGAF

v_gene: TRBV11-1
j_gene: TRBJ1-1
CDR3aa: ASSTQGNTEAF

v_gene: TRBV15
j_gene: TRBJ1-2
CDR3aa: ATSRDSGGINYGYT

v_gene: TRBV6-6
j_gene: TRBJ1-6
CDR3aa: ASSYAVSYNSPLH

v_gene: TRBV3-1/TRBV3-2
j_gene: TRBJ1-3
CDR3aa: ASSQVGGAGNTIY

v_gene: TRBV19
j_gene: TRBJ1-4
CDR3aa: ASSGLQGIGEKLF

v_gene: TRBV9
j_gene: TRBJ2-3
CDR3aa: ASSVGLLAGAYGTQY

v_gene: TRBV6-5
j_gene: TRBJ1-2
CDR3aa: ASRTGSYT

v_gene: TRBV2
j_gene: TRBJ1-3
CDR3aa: ASSDRGGSRNTIY